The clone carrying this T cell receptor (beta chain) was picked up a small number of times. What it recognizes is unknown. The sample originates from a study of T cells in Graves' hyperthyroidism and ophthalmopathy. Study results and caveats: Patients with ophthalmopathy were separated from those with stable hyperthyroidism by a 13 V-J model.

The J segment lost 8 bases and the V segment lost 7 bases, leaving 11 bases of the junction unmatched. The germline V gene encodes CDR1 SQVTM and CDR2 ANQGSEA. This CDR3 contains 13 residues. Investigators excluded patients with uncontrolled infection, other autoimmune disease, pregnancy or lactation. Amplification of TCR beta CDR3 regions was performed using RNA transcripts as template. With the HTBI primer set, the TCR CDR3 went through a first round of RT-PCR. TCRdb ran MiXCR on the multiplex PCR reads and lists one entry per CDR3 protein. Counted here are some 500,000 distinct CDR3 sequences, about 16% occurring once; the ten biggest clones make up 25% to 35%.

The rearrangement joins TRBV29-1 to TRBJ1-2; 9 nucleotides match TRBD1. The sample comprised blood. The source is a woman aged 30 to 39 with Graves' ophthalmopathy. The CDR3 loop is CSALGQGLSGYTF. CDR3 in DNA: TGCAGCGCCCTCGGACAGGGGCTCTCAGGCTACACCTTC.